Below, 10 T cell receptor beta chains from the same sample are listed, as sequenced in a study of identical twins. Via MiXCR, TCRdb re-called the 5' RACE reads, giving one row per CDR3 protein. The sample yields 200,000 or so distinct CDR3 sequences, about 7.5% seen once. This sample was also put to use in a study of yellow fever vaccine responses in identical twins.

Specimen: memory (CD45RO+) T cells sorted from blood. Receptor source: a woman aged 18-35 years in good health.

This clonotype was observed many times. The chain combines TRBV7-9 with TRBJ2-3; 9 bases match TRBD1. CDR1 and CDR2 from the germline V gene are SEHNR and FQNEAQ (reference sequence). This CDR3 has 14 amino acids. V was clipped by 9 bases and J by 5 bases; unmatched bases: 9. CDR3 nucleotides: TGTGCCAGTCTCCGGGACAGGGAGGAAGATACGCAGTATTTT. Protein product: CASLRDREEDTQYF.

CDR3 protein: CASGTLVGGYTF. As DNA, the CDR3 is TGTGCCAGCGGGACGTTGGTGGGTGGCTACACCTTC. The J gene is TRBJ1-2, the V gene TRBV28; maybe TRBD1 (5 bases). Trimming pared 8 bases from V and 7 bases from J, leaving 14 bases between. CDR1 and CDR2 from the germline V gene are MDHEN and SYDVKM. This CDR3 has 12 amino acids.

This clonotype showed up just a few times. The chain couples TRBV7-6 to TRBJ2-5; 9 nucleotides align to TRBD2. This CDR3 has 16 residues. Germline values: CDR1 SGHVS, CDR2 FNYEAQ. The ends lost 4 bases at V and 4 bases at J; junction bases unmatched: 10. CDR3 residues: CASSSPAGGPGETQYF. In nucleotides, the CDR3 is TGTGCCAGCAGCTCCCCCGCGGGAGGGCCGGGAGAGACCCAGTACTTC.

This clonotype was observed a handful of times. The gene calls are TRBV20-1 and TRBJ1-2; D might be TRBD1 (5 bases). Trimming cost V 0 bases and J 7 bases, with 12 bases left between them. Per germline, CDR1 DFQATT and CDR2 SNEGSKA (reference sequence). The CDR3 covers 13 residues. CDR3 DNA sequence: TGCAGTGCTAGAGATCTCCGGGGGGTTGGCTACACCTTC. It yields the protein CSARDLRGVGYTF.

The rearrangement uses TRBV12-3 or TRBV12-4 and TRBJ1-2; 9 nucleotides match TRBD1. The CDR3 runs to 16 residues. With 5 bases clipped from V and 4 bases from J, the junction kept 11 bases outside the gene matches. CDR3 DNA sequence: TGTGCCAGCAGTGCCTTCACAGGGGGCGGAATCTATGGCTACACCTTC. Its protein is CASSAFTGGGIYGYTF.

This clonotype was found a few times. The chain couples TRBV20-1 to TRBJ2-1; 11 bases map to TRBD2. Germline loops: CDR1 DFQATT, CDR2 SNEGSKA (reference sequence). Trimming cost V 5 bases and J 10 bases; bases outside gene matches: 10. The CDR3 length is 14 residues. The CDR3: CSASGTSGLPEQFF. For the CDR3, the DNA is TGCAGTGCTTCCGGGACTAGCGGCCTCCCGGAGCAGTTCTTC.

This clonotype turned up a few times. Here the CDR3 reads CSGRGTAGGEQYF. The CDR3 DNA reads as TGCAGTGGCCGCGGGACTGCGGGGGGAGAGCAGTACTTC. The gene calls are TRBV20-1 and TRBJ2-7; 8 bases line up with TRBD2. V lost 7 bases to trimming and J lost 7 bases; unmatched junction nucleotides: 12. This CDR3 is built from 13 residues. CDR1 DFQATT and CDR2 SNEGSKA come from the germline V gene (reference sequence).

This clonotype occurred a few times. The V gene is TRBV12-3 or TRBV12-4, the J gene TRBJ1-1, with 7 bases aligning to TRBD1. The CDR3 is 15 amino acids. J lost 4 bases, V lost 7 bases, and 12 bases had no gene match. The chain's CDR3 is CASKSIRDRSTEAFF. Here the CDR3 DNA reads TGTGCCAGCAAAAGCATTCGGGACAGATCCACTGAAGCTTTCTTT.

This clonotype was recorded at least ten times. This chain joins TRBV12-3 or TRBV12-4 and TRBJ2-2; D not certain. The CDR3 extends over 14 amino acids. Trimming shortened V by 3 bases and J by 5 bases, and 10 bases separated the two germline ends. CDR3 in DNA: TGTGCCAGCAGTTTCATACTTTCAACCGGGGAGCTGTTTTTT. Protein product: CASSFILSTGELFF.

This clonotype was detected a few times. The V call is TRBV6-2 or TRBV6-3, the J call TRBJ2-7, with TRBD2 identical over 8 bases. Germline V lookup: CDR1 MNHEY, CDR2 SVGEGT. J gave up 6 bases and V 6 bases, and 10 bases lay outside the gene matches. CDR3 length: 14 residues. The CDR3 nucleotides read TGTGCCAGCAGGAGTGTAGCGGGATCTGCCGAGCAGTACTTC. It translates to CASRSVAGSAEQYF.